This section outlines one T cell receptor beta chain sequence together with its context. Antigen specificity is unknown. This specimen belongs to a study of cytomegalovirus exposure and HLA in healthy donors. Study in general: The roughly 120 validation repertoires were reported in a later analysis to have been generated on the same platform as the roughly 700 first-cohort repertoires.

Repertoires were generated with immunoSEQ multiplex PCR, while TCRdb's copy carries only in-frame clones and drops some. The sample shows tens of thousands of clones, 96% of them seen only once. Regarding the study as a whole: Rare sequences made up most TCRs, while some public TCRs were found in many donors. The study listed 150 to 200 cytomegalovirus-associated TCR beta chains.

V was shortened by 5 bases and J by 1 base, with 17 bases between the two germline ends. The CDR3 has 17 amino acids. CDR1 and CDR2 from the germline V gene are MRHNA and SNTAGT. Sequenced: PBMCs. The rearrangement joins TRBV6-4 to TRBJ2-2, with D possibly TRBD2 on 6 matching bases. The clonotype originates from a young man in good health and CMV-seronegative. The CDR3 sequence: CASSSQVGGLNTGELFF. In DNA, the CDR3 is TGTGCCAGCAGTAGCCAGGTGGGGGGACTGAACACCGGGGAGCTGTTTTTT.